Listed below are T cell receptor beta chains from one sample, sequenced in a study of blood T cell repertoires in COVID-19. Produced via immunoSEQ multiplex PCR; TCRdb's table is partial and in-frame only. The sample yields approximately 220,000 clones, 85% to 90% seen once. The sample taken for sequencing was peripheral blood. Receptor source: a man aged 45-65 years with acute or convalescent COVID-19. CDR3s include the opening cysteine and the closing phenylalanine or tryptophan. The D gene is left open where the match is weak. Expanded clones are given a class, and other clones once, few, many or no size at all.

TRBV20-1	15	TRBJ2-3	NA	TRBD2	TGCAGTGCTAGTCCCAGCGGGGGGAAGACAGATACGCAGTATTTT	CSASPSGGKTDTQYF
TRBV19	16	TRBJ1-5	NA	TRBD1	TGTGCCAGTAGGCCCCTCTTTGACAGGGTCAATCAGCCCCAGCATTTT	CASRPLFDRVNQPQHF
TRBV3-1/TRBV3-2	16	TRBJ2-7	NA	TRBD2	TGTGCCAGCAGAGGTGCGGGGCCGGGGGGTACCTACGAGCAGTACTTC	CASRGAGPGGTYEQYF
TRBV11-2	12	TRBJ2-1	NA	NA	TGTGCCAGCAGCTTAGTCGGCAATGAGCAGTTCTTC	CASSLVGNEQFF
TRBV11-2	13	TRBJ1-6	NA	NA	TGTGCCAGCAGCTTAGAGTTCTTTTCACCCCTCCACTTT	CASSLEFFSPLHF
TRBV5-1	13	TRBJ1-3	NA	NA	TGCGCCAGCAGCAGCGATGGGGGAGGCACCATATATTTT	CASSSDGGGTIYF
TRBV5-6	16	TRBJ1-1	NA	TRBD1	TGTGCCAGCAGCTTGACGGGACAGGGTCCGAGTACTGAAGCTTTCTTT	CASSLTGQGPSTEAFF
TRBV2	12	TRBJ1-5	NA	NA	TGTGCCAGCACGGGTTTCAATCAGCCCCAGCATTTT	CASTGFNQPQHF
TRBV6-1	15	TRBJ1-1	NA	NA	TGTGCCAGCAGTGATCTCCCGGGTATCGGCACTGAAGTTTTCTTT	CASSDLPGIGTEVFF
TRBV18	13	TRBJ1-4	NA	NA	TGTGCCAGCTCGCAGAACCCAAATGAAAAACTGTTTTTT	CASSQNPNEKLFF
TRBV7-9	12	TRBJ1-1	NA	NA	TGTGCCAGCAGCTTAGAGGCCGGATCGGGTTTCTTT	CASSLEAGSGFF
TRBV9	16	TRBJ1-5	NA	NA	TGTGCCAGCAGCGTAGGAGGGCCCAGCAGCAATCAGCCCCAGCATTTT	CASSVGGPSSNQPQHF
TRBV2	15	TRBJ1-1	NA	TRBD1	TGTGCCAGCAGTCTCAGGGGGCTAGGGAACACTGAAGCTTTCTTT	CASSLRGLGNTEAFF
TRBV5-5	14	TRBJ1-2	NA	TRBD1	TGTGCCAGCAGCTTGGGGACAGGGCGATATGGCTACACCTTC	CASSLGTGRYGYTF
TRBV6-5	15	TRBJ2-2	NA	TRBD1	TGTGCCAGCACCAGGGACAGGCAGAACACCGGGGAGCTGTTTTTT	CASTRDRQNTGELFF
TRBV5-1	15	TRBJ1-5	NA	TRBD1	TGCGCCAGCAGCCTCCTCGGGACAGCTGGGCAGCCCCAGCATTTT	CASSLLGTAGQPQHF
TRBV5-6	16	TRBJ1-1	NA	TRBD1	TGTGCCAGCAGCTTCGACAGGGGGCGCGTGAACACTGAAGCTTTCTTT	CASSFDRGRVNTEAFF
TRBV13	14	TRBJ1-2	NA	TRBD1	TGTGCCAGCAGCATTCCGGGACAGAACTATGGCTACACCTTC	CASSIPGQNYGYTF
TRBV12-3/TRBV12-4	12	TRBJ2-1	NA	NA	TGTGCCAGCAATGACAGATACAATGAGCAGTTCTTC	CASNDRYNEQFF
TRBV6-6	11	TRBJ1-2	NA	NA	TGTGCCAGCAAGTCGGACTATGGCTACACCTTC	CASKSDYGYTF
TRBV27	14	TRBJ1-1	NA	TRBD1	TGTGCCAGCAGTAAGACAGGGGTACACACTGAAGCTTTCTTT	CASSKTGVHTEAFF
TRBV7-9	13	TRBJ2-2	many	NA	TGTGCCAGCAGCTTAACAAACACCGGGGAGCTGTTTTTT	CASSLTNTGELFF
TRBV11-2	16	TRBJ1-5	NA	NA	TGTGCCAGCAGCTTAGGGTGGCGGACAAGCCTTCAGCCCCAGCATTTT	CASSLGWRTSLQPQHF
TRBV6-6	17	TRBJ2-3	NA	NA	TGTGCCAGCAGTCCTCGGCGGTCCGACAGACCCACAGATACGCAGTATTTT	CASSPRRSDRPTDTQYF
TRBV13	18	TRBJ1-1	NA	TRBD1	TGTGCCAGCAGCTCCGGTTGGACAGGGGGAAGAATGAACACTGAAGCTTTCTTT	CASSSGWTGGRMNTEAFF
TRBV11-2	15	TRBJ1-1	NA	NA	TGTGCCAGCACCCTGGGGACGGGACACCACACTGAAGCTTTCTTT	CASTLGTGHHTEAFF
TRBV5-1	14	TRBJ2-1	NA	NA	TGCGCCAGCAGCGTGGGGGGGCGGGACAATGAGCAGTTCTTC	CASSVGGRDNEQFF
TRBV6-2/TRBV6-3	16	TRBJ1-3	NA	NA	TGTGCCAGCAGTTACTCGGGGCAGGAGAATCGAAACACCATATATTTT	CASSYSGQENRNTIYF
TRBV10-3	17	TRBJ1-2	NA	NA	TGTGCCATCACCGACAGTTTCCATCTAAAGGGAAAATATGGCTACACCTTC	CAITDSFHLKGKYGYTF
TRBV18	14	TRBJ1-3	NA	NA	TGTGCCAGCTCACCAAGCCGATCTGGAAACACCATATATTTT	CASSPSRSGNTIYF
TRBV10-3	14	TRBJ2-1	NA	NA	TGTGCCACCACCGGCGGGGTGTCCTACAATGAGCAGTTCTTC	CATTGGVSYNEQFF
TRBV19	13	TRBJ1-1	NA	TRBD1	TGTGCCAGTAGCATGACAGGGGGCACTGAAGCTTTCTTT	CASSMTGGTEAFF
TRBV18	15	TRBJ2-2	NA	TRBD1	TGTGCCAGCTCAAGGACAGGGGAGGACACCGGGGAGCTGTTTTTT	CASSRTGEDTGELFF
TRBV6-4	14	TRBJ2-2	NA	TRBD2	TGTGCCAGCAAGGGGACTAGTAACACCGGGGAGCTGTTTTTT	CASKGTSNTGELFF
TRBV10-3	14	TRBJ1-4	NA	TRBD1	TGTGCCATCAAGGGGGCAGCAACTAATGAAAAACTGTTTTTT	CAIKGAATNEKLFF
TRBV4-1	17	TRBJ1-1	NA	NA	TGCGCCAGCAGCCAGGGCGGGGGGAGAATCATGAACACTGAAGCTTTCTTT	CASSQGGGRIMNTEAFF
TRBV18	12	TRBJ2-7	NA	NA	TGTGCCAGCTCCCGAGGCTCCTACGAGCAGTACTTC	CASSRGSYEQYF
TRBV5-1	14	TRBJ1-4	once	NA	TGCGCCAGCAGCCCCGGCGGGGGCCGAGAAAAACTGTTTTTT	CASSPGGGREKLFF
TRBV5-1	14	TRBJ1-5	NA	TRBD1	TGCGCCAGCAGCTTCCAGGGGGGCAGCCAGCCCCAGCATTTT	CASSFQGGSQPQHF
TRBV5-4	15	TRBJ1-6	NA	NA	TGTGCCAGCAACCTACAGGGCTTGAATAATTCACCCCTCCACTTT	CASNLQGLNNSPLHF
TRBV9	15	TRBJ2-2	NA	NA	TGTGCCAGCAGCGTAGTTGGACTCCTTACCGGGGAGCTGTTTTTT	CASSVVGLLTGELFF
TRBV19	12	TRBJ1-5	NA	NA	TGTGCCAGCAGGGATAGCAATCAGCCCCAGCATTTT	CASRDSNQPQHF
TRBV6-5	15	TRBJ1-2	NA	TRBD1	TGTGCCAGCAGTACTCACAGGGGAACTAACTATGGCTACACCTTC	CASSTHRGTNYGYTF
TRBV25-1	15	TRBJ1-1	NA	NA	TGTGCCAGCAGTGACAGCTGGGGGCTGAACACTGAAGCTTTCTTT	CASSDSWGLNTEAFF
TRBV24-1	12	TRBJ2-2	NA	TRBD2	TGTGCCACCAGGGGGGGGACCGGGGAGCTGTTTTTT	CATRGGTGELFF
TRBV2	14	TRBJ1-1	NA	TRBD1	TGTGCCAGCAGAGACAGGGGTAGGAACACTGAAGCTTTCTTT	CASRDRGRNTEAFF
TRBV29-1	13	TRBJ1-1	few	NA	TGCAGCGTAGACACAGGGTTGGGCACTGAAGCTTTCTTT	CSVDTGLGTEAFF
TRBV11-2	16	TRBJ2-2	NA	TRBD1	TGTGCCAGCAGCGTAGAGGGACAGGGTAAAACCGGGGAGCTGTTTTTT	CASSVEGQGKTGELFF
TRBV13	16	TRBJ1-3	few	TRBD1	TGTGCCAGCAGCCTAGGGACAGGGATCTCTGGAAACACCATATATTTT	CASSLGTGISGNTIYF
TRBV5-4	17	TRBJ2-4	NA	TRBD1	TGTGCCAGCAGCCCGGGACAGGGGTCCTGGGCCAAAAACATTCAGTACTTC	CASSPGQGSWAKNIQYF
TRBV5-8	14	TRBJ1-2	NA	NA	TGTGCCAGCAGCTTTCAACAGGGAATCTATGGCTACACCTTC	CASSFQQGIYGYTF
TRBV5-1	18	TRBJ2-1	NA	TRBD2	TGCGCCAGCAGCTTGGCCCCGTCGCGGGGGGCCCCTCGGGATGAGCAGTTCTTC	CASSLAPSRGAPRDEQFF
TRBV6-5	14	TRBJ1-5	NA	NA	TGTGCCAGCAGTTACGAAGCCTCGGGTCGACCCCAGCATTTT	CASSYEASGRPQHF